These 14 T cell receptor beta chains originate from one sample sequenced in a study of Tregs in tolerant kidney transplant recipients. Repertoires were generated with immunoSEQ multiplex PCR, while TCRdb's copy carries only in-frame clones and drops some. The data show some 14,000 clones, roughly nine tenths seen once. Input material: CD8+ T cells from blood. The receptors stem from a human donor in good health.

This chain joins TRBV5-6 and TRBJ1-6; 7 bases agree with TRBD1. Germline loops: CDR1 SGHDT, CDR2 YYEEEE. CDR3 length: 16 residues. Trimming at V came to 3 bases and at J to 4 bases, leaving 7 bases not matched to a gene. For the CDR3, the DNA is TGTGCCAGCAGCTCGGAGGGGGGACAGTATAATTCACCCCTCCACTTT. It specifies CASSSEGGQYNSPLHF.

The CDR3 DNA is TGTGCCAGCAGCTTAGGGACAGGGGGGCCCACCAATGAGCAGTTCTTC. Translated, it gives CASSLGTGGPTNEQFF. This chain links TRBV7-6 with TRBJ2-1; TRBD1 matches 10 bases. Per germline, CDR1 SGHVS and CDR2 FNYEAQ. Germline trimming cut 1 base from V and 6 bases from J; bases unmatched to any gene: 6. The CDR3 runs to 16 residues. The full variable domain, in which reference TRBV7-6 and TRBJ2-1 provide the parts outside the CDR3, is GAGVSQSPRYKVTKRGQDVALRCDPISGHVSLYWYRQALGQGPEFLTYFNYEAQQDKSGLPNDRFSAERPEGSISTLTIQRTEQRDSAMYRCASSLGTGGPTNEQFFGPGTRLTVL.

The V gene is TRBV27, the J gene TRBJ2-5; D ambiguous. Looked up from germline, CDR1 is MNHEY and CDR2 is SMNVEV (reference sequence). The CDR3 spans 13 residues. The V end was cut by 3 bases, the J end by 5 bases, with 10 bases between. CDR3 region: CASSFTLGETQYF. As DNA, the CDR3 is TGTGCCAGCAGTTTCACCCTGGGGGAGACCCAGTACTTC.

The chain carries TRBV7-6 and TRBJ1-3, with TRBD1 identical over 7 bases. The CDR3 has 15 residues. J lost 5 bases, V lost 2 bases, and 6 bases had no gene match. Germline values: CDR1 SGHVS, CDR2 FNYEAQ. CDR3 region: CASSLHDRERNTIYF. In DNA form, the CDR3 reads TGTGCCAGCAGCTTACACGACAGGGAAAGAAACACCATATATTTT.

The J gene is TRBJ1-3, the V gene TRBV6-1, with D perhaps TRBD1 (5 bases). The CDR3 has 18 residues. V was cut by 4 bases and J by 2 bases, with 21 bases left in between. The germline V gene encodes CDR1 MNHNS and CDR2 SASEGT. This CDR3 reads CASSAFQGLSQPGNTIYF. CDR3 DNA sequence: TGTGCCAGCAGTGCGTTTCAGGGTTTGTCTCAACCTGGAAACACCATATATTTT.

This clone was detected once. The chain links TRBV27 to TRBJ1-5; no clear D. The ends were cut back, 11 bases at V and 2 bases at J, with 13 bases in the middle. The CDR3 length is 13 residues. CDR1 is MNHEY, CDR2 SMNVEV, per germline (reference sequence). CDR3 DNA sequence: TGTGCCTGCTCGAGGCAGGGCAATCAGCCCCAGCATTTT. This translates into CACSRQGNQPQHF.

This clone was found once. This rearrangement joins TRBV6-1 to TRBJ1-2; tentatively, D is TRBD1 (5 bases). With 8 bases removed from V and 4 bases from J, the gap between germline ends came to 11 bases. The CDR3 runs to 12 residues. The germline V gene encodes CDR1 MNHNS and CDR2 SASEGT. The CDR3 region has the DNA TGTGCCAGCGAAGACAGAGCCTATGGCTACACCTTC. Encoded protein: CASEDRAYGYTF.

The CDR3 DNA sequence: TGTGCCAGCAGTGAAGCGCTTTTCGCGGGAGGGCCTGTCGATGAGCAGTTCTTC. It yields the protein CASSEALFAGGPVDEQFF. The rearrangement uses TRBV2 and TRBJ2-1; 9 nucleotides agree with TRBD2. Germline V lookup: CDR1 SNHLY, CDR2 FYNNEI. The length of the CDR3 is 18 residues. The V gene end was trimmed by 0 bases and the J gene end by 8 bases; junction bases not matched to a gene: 14. Together with reference TRBV2 and TRBJ2-1, the CDR3 gives the full variable domain: EPEVTQTPSHQVTQMGQEVILRCVPISNHLYFYWYRQILGQKVEFLVSFYNNEISEKSEIFDDQFSVERPDGSNFTLKIRSTKLEDSAMYFCASSEALFAGGPVDEQFFGPGTRLTVL.

This clone was recorded once. V usage is TRBV6-5 and J usage is TRBJ2-3; TRBD2 matches at 11 bases. Germline assignment: CDR1 MNHEY and CDR2 SVGAGI. The CDR3 has 14 amino acids. V lost 7 bases and J lost 4; bases outside the gene matches: 4. CDR3 residues: CASIAGGGADTQYF. The CDR3 DNA follows: TGTGCCAGCATAGCGGGAGGGGGGGCAGATACGCAGTATTTT.

The chain carries TRBV14 and TRBJ2-3, with D uncertain. The V and J ends lost 5 bases and 2 bases respectively, with 8 bases between them. The CDR3 has 13 residues. CDR1 SGHDN and CDR2 FVKESK come from the germline V gene. The CDR3 loop is CASSMWSTDTQYF. The CDR3 coding sequence is TGTGCCAGCAGCATGTGGTCCACAGATACGCAGTATTTT.

V is TRBV4-3 and J is TRBJ2-3; D gene ambiguous. The CDR3 sequence is 14 residues long. The V gene's germline CDR1 is LGHNA and CDR2 YSLEER. The ends were cut back, 1 base at V and 1 base at J, with 6 bases in the middle. The CDR3, as DNA: TGCGCCAGCAGCCAAGTTGGGGGCACAGATACGCAGTATTTT. It specifies CASSQVGGTDTQYF.

V is TRBV6-4 and J is TRBJ1-5; D remains ambiguous. Germline CDR1 reads MRHNA; CDR2 reads SNTAGT. V shed 9 bases and J shed 5 bases, with 8 bases lying between them. CDR3 length: 11 amino acids. CDR3 sequence: CARRIDQPQHF. DNA of the CDR3: TGTGCCAGAAGAATAGATCAGCCCCAGCATTTT.

The rearrangement joins TRBV29-1 to TRBJ2-7; D uncertain. V lost 1 base to trimming and J lost 3 bases, with 16 bases between them. The germline gives CDR1 SQVTM, CDR2 ANQGSEA. The CDR3 has 15 amino acids. CDR3 amino acids: CSVEGYNLLGYEQYF. CDR3 DNA sequence: TGCAGCGTTGAAGGGTACAACCTCCTGGGCTACGAGCAGTACTTC.

The rearrangement joins TRBV5-1 to TRBJ2-7; 9 bases map to TRBD1. V gave up 2 bases and J gave up 3 bases; unmatched junction bases: 3. The germline CDR1 and CDR2 sequences are SGHRS and YFSETQ. The CDR3 is 14 residues long. The CDR3 is CASSFGTGSYEQYF. The CDR3, as DNA: TGCGCCAGCAGCTTTGGGACAGGGAGCTACGAGCAGTACTTC.